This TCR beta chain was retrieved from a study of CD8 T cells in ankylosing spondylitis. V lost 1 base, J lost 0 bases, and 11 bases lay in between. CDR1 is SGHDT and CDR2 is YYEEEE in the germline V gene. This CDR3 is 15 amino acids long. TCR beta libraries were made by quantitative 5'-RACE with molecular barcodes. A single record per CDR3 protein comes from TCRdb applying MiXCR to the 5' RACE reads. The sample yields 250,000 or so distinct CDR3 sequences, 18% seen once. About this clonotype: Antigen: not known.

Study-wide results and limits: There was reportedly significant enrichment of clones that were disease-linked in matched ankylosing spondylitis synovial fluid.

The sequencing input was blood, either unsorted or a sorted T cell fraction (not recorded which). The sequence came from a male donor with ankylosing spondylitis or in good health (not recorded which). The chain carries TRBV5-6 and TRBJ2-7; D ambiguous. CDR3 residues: CASSLPRKNSYEQYF. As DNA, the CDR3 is TGTGCCAGCAGCTTGCCAAGGAAGAACTCCTACGAGCAGTACTTC. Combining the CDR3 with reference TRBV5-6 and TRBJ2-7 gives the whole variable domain DAGVTQSPTHLIKTRGQQVTLRCSPKSGHDTVSWYQQALGQGPQFIFQYYEEEERQRGNFPDRFSGHQFPNYSSELNVNALLLGDSALYLCASSLPRKNSYEQYFGPGTRLTVT.